Shown below are 3 T cell receptor beta chains from a single sample sequenced in a study of cytomegalovirus exposure and HLA in healthy donors. This table comes from immunoSEQ multiplex PCR, and its TCRdb copy is limited to in-frame clones, with some not included. The sample lists approximately 44,000 clones; just over 85% were seen once. Input material: PBMCs. These receptors came from a woman younger than 45 in good health and CMV-seronegative.

V and J are TRBV29-1 and TRBJ2-5; 9 nucleotides align to TRBD2. Germline CDR1 and CDR2: SQVTM and ANQGSEA. The CDR3 runs 14 residues. J was trimmed by 5 bases and V by 4 bases; bases with no gene match: 8. The DNA of the CDR3 is TGCAGCGTTGTGGGAGCGGGAGGTGGGGAGACCCAGTACTTC. As protein: CSVVGAGGGETQYF. Together with reference TRBV29-1 and TRBJ2-5, the CDR3 gives the full variable domain: SAVISQKPSRDICQRGTSLTIQCQVDSQVTMMFWYRQQPGQSLTLIATANQGSEATYESGFVIDKFPISRPNLTFSTLTVSNMSPEDSSIYLCSVVGAGGGETQYFGPGTRLLVL.

V usage is TRBV28 and J usage is TRBJ1-1; a weak D match, TRBD1 (5 bases). Deletions cut 7 bases from V and 6 bases from J, with 18 bases between. The CDR3 has 14 residues. Per germline, CDR1 MDHEN and CDR2 SYDVKM. CDR3 sequence reads: CASNFPGFLAEAFF. In DNA form, the CDR3 reads TGTGCCAGCAACTTTCCAGGGTTTCTCGCTGAAGCTTTCTTT.

The chain employs TRBV21-1 and TRBJ1-5. TRBV21-1 is reported as a pseudogene. This CDR3 has 14 amino acids. The CDR3 nucleotides are TGTGCCAGCAGCAAAGTGCATTATACTAGGCCCCAGCATTTT. This encodes CASSKVHYTRPQHF.